The 14 T cell receptor beta chains reported below all come from one sample, sequenced in a study of PD-1 blockade in classical Hodgkin lymphoma. The time point here: cycle 4 day 1 (C4D1), after 6 weeks of nivolumab. Autologous stem cell transplantation was followed by relapse in every patient, and brentuximab vedotin exposure varied. The repertoire was sequenced with immunoSEQ multiplex PCR; TCRdb's copy has only in-frame clones and lacks some. The data contain about 24,000 clones, about 72% of them seen just once; the ten biggest clones take up 25% to 30%. Sequencing was performed on peripheral blood mononuclear cells (PBMCs), taken before the fourth cycle of nivolumab. Receptors originate from a human donor with classical Hodgkin lymphoma.

This sequence joins TRBV7-9 and TRBJ1-2, with D uncertain. V was pared by 1 base and J by 4 bases, with 4 bases between. Per germline, CDR1 SEHNR and CDR2 FQNEAQ (reference sequence). The CDR3 has 12 amino acids. CDR3 amino acids: CASSLVGYGYTF. CDR3 bases: TGTGCCAGCAGCTTAGTAGGCTATGGCTACACCTTC.

This rearrangement joins TRBV9 to TRBJ1-1, with D possibly matching TRBD1 (6 bases). Germline lookup yields CDR1 SGDLS and CDR2 YYNGEE. This CDR3 region has 14 residues. The V and J ends lost 0 bases and 1 base respectively, with 7 bases between them. DNA of the CDR3: TGTGCCAGCAGCGTAGGGACAGCGAACACTGAAGCTTTCTTT. Translation: CASSVGTANTEAFF.

This chain links TRBV10-3 with TRBJ2-7; 11 bases fit TRBD2. This CDR3 contains 18 residues. V lost 1 base, J lost 3 bases, and 11 bases stayed unmatched. Germline CDR1 reads ENHRY; CDR2 reads SYGVKD. The CDR3 loop is CAISELGGTSGVNYEQYV. DNA for the CDR3: TGTGCCATCAGTGAGTTGGGGGGGACTAGCGGAGTAAACTACGAGCAGTACGTC.

The chain recombines TRBV5-1 with TRBJ2-1, with D perhaps being TRBD1 or TRBD2 (5 bases each). Germline V gives CDR1 SGHRS, CDR2 YFSETQ. This CDR3 region has 13 residues. V was shortened by 6 bases and J by 0 bases, with 7 bases between the two germline ends. CDR3: CASTGSSYNEQFF. CDR3 DNA sequence: TGCGCCAGCACAGGGAGCTCCTACAATGAGCAGTTCTTC.

V gene TRBV7-9 combines with J gene TRBJ2-1; D is possibly TRBD1 (5 bases). V lost 5 bases and J lost 9, with 17 bases in between. The CDR3 runs 14 residues. The germline V gene has CDR1 SEHNR and CDR2 FQNEAQ (reference sequence). CDR3 in DNA: TGTGCCAGCAGCCAAGCAACCAGGGTCGGTGAGCAGTTCTTC. It is translated as CASSQATRVGEQFF.

In its sample, this clone was seen once. V gene TRBV6-5 combines with J gene TRBJ1-3; D is possibly TRBD1 (5 bases). Trimming shortened V by 7 bases and J by 0 bases, and 10 bases separated the two germline ends. The CDR3 is made up of 14 amino acids. Germline loops: CDR1 MNHEY, CDR2 SVGAGI. CDR3 sequence reads: CASKRQSSGNTIYF. CDR3 bases: TGTGCCAGCAAACGACAGAGCTCTGGAAACACCATATATTTT.

The rearrangement joins TRBV19 to TRBJ1-4; D is perhaps TRBD1 (5 bases). The CDR3 spans 15 residues. Between the trimmed V and J ends, which lost 5 bases and 7 bases, there was a span of 17 bases. The germline CDR1 and CDR2 sequences are LNHDA and SQIVND (reference sequence). CDR3 bases: TGTGCCAGTAGTCTAACCGGGACGTCGGGTGAAAAACTGTTTTTT. Protein product: CASSLTGTSGEKLFF.

The chain is built from TRBV9 and TRBJ2-5, with D perhaps assigned TRBD1 or TRBD2 (5 bases each). The DNA end is a closer match to TRBJ2-7, so the J assignment may be wrong. The CDR3 is made up of 14 amino acids. Germline loops: CDR1 SGDLS, CDR2 YYNGEE. The CDR3 region has the DNA TGTGCCAGCAGCGTAGGGGACGTTTCCTACGAGCAGTACTTC. It specifies CASSVGDVSYEQYF.

V gene TRBV6-6 combines with J gene TRBJ2-3, with 10 bases matching TRBD2. Germline values: CDR1 MNHNY, CDR2 SVGAGI (reference sequence). With V trimmed by 6 bases and J by 6 bases, 9 bases remained unmatched. CDR3 length: 15 amino acids. CDR3 loop: CASRGLARPRDTQYF. The CDR3 DNA is TGTGCCAGCAGGGGACTAGCGCGCCCGAGGGATACGCAGTATTTT.

V and J are TRBV5-8 and TRBJ2-1, with D possibly being TRBD2 (7 bases). Germline CDR1 is SGHTS and CDR2 is YDEGEE. The V end lost 4 bases, the J end lost 4 bases, and 12 bases lay between the germline ends. The CDR3 runs 14 residues. In DNA form, the CDR3 reads TGTGCCAGCAGCGGGAGGGACACTTACAATGAGCAGTTCTTC. Its protein is CASSGRDTYNEQFF.

The rearrangement joins TRBV6-5 to TRBJ1-1; no definite D call. This CDR3 has 14 residues. V gave up 6 bases and J gave up 1 base, with 12 bases separating them. CDR1 and CDR2 (germline): MNHEY, SVGAGI. CDR3 loop: CASSWELANTEAFF. DNA of the CDR3: TGTGCCAGCAGCTGGGAGTTGGCGAACACTGAAGCTTTCTTT.

The rearrangement links TRBV6-5 to TRBJ2-1; D remains unclear. The germline gives CDR1 MNHEY, CDR2 SVGAGI. V lost 8 bases, J lost 4 bases, and 15 bases lay in between. The CDR3 length is 14 residues. The chain's CDR3 is CASGRADGYNEQFF. The CDR3 DNA reads as TGTGCCAGCGGCCGGGCGGACGGGTACAATGAGCAGTTCTTC.

This chain links TRBV5-1 with TRBJ1-1, with D hard to call. Germline assignment: CDR1 SGHRS and CDR2 YFSETQ. The CDR3 spans 13 residues. V was cut by 3 bases and J by 10 bases, with 16 bases left in between. The CDR3 region is CASSSDGLLGAFF. In DNA, the CDR3 is TGCGCCAGCAGCTCTGACGGTCTCTTGGGAGCTTTCTTT.

This chain connects TRBV6-5 to TRBJ2-3; D is perhaps TRBD1 (8 bases). The CDR3 runs to 14 residues. CDR1 and CDR2 from the germline V gene are MNHEY and SVGAGI. V lost 8 bases and J 1 base, leaving 13 bases between the germline ends. The CDR3 protein is CASGGDRRTDTQYF. The DNA of the CDR3 is TGTGCCAGCGGGGGGGACAGGCGCACAGATACGCAGTATTTT.